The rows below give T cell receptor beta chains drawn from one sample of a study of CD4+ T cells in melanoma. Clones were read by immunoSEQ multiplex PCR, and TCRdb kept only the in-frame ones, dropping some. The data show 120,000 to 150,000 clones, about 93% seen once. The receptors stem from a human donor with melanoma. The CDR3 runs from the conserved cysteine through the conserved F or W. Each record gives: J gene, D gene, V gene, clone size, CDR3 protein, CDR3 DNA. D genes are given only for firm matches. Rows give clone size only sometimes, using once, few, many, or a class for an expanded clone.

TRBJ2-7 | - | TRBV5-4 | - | CASSLMPGAYEQYF | TGTGCCAGCAGCTTGATGCCAGGAGCCTACGAGCAGTACTTC
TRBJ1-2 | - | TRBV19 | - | CASSIDIPLGRVRGYTF | TGTGCCAGTAGTATAGACATCCCCCTCGGCAGGGTGAGGGGCTACACCTTC
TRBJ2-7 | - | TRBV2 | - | CASSGRGISYEQYF | TGTGCCAGCAGTGGACGGGGGATTTCCTACGAGCAGTACTTC
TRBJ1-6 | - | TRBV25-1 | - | CASIGLRNSPLHF | TGTGCCAGCATCGGGCTTCGTAATTCACCCCTCCACTTT
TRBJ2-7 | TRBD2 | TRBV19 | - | CASSPTSGGSYEQYF | TGTGCCAGTAGTCCTACTAGCGGGGGATCGTACGAGCAGTACTTC
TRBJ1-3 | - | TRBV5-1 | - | CASSLGRGNGNTIYF | TGCGCCAGCAGCTTGGGGCGGGGTAATGGAAACACCATATATTTT
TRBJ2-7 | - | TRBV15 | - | CATSRAYGTDGNEQYF | TGTGCCACCAGCAGAGCATACGGGACGGACGGAAACGAGCAGTACTTC
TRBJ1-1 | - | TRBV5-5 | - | CASSFGRLGRRANTEAFF | TGTGCCAGCAGCTTCGGACGGCTAGGCAGAAGGGCGAACACTGAAGCTTTCTTT
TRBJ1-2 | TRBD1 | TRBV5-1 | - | CASSPLAGGRGYTF | TGCGCCAGCAGCCCTCTTGCAGGGGGCCGCGGCTACACCTTC
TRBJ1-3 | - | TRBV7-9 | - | CASSLPIFDSGNTIYF | TGTGCCAGCAGCTTACCAATCTTTGACTCTGGAAACACCATATATTTT
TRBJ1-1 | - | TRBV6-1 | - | CASSEALQGRGNTEAFF | TGTGCCAGCAGTGAAGCGCTACAGGGTCGTGGGAACACTGAAGCTTTCTTT
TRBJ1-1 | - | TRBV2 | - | CASSEQGNTEAFF | TGTGCCAGCAGTGAACAGGGCAACACTGAAGCTTTCTTT
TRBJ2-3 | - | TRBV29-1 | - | CSAEGASGTDTQYF | TGCAGCGCCGAGGGGGCTAGCGGCACAGATACGCAGTATTTT
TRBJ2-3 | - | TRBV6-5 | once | CASSSPDTQYF | TGTGCCAGCAGTTCCCCAGATACGCAGTATTTT
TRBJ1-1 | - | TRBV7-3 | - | CASSLSNGITEAFF | TGTGCCAGCAGCCTTTCGAATGGGATCACTGAAGCTTTCTTT
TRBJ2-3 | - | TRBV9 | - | CASSKTLLNAAPGTDTQYF | TGTGCCAGCAGCAAAACCCTCCTTAATGCGGCCCCTGGAACAGATACGCAGTATTTT
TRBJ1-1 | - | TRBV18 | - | CASSPLPDRNTEAFF | TGTGCCAGCTCACCACTACCGGACAGGAACACTGAAGCTTTCTTT
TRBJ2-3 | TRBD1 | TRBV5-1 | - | CASSRGTGSDTQYF | TGCGCCAGCAGCCGGGGGACAGGGTCAGATACGCAGTATTTT
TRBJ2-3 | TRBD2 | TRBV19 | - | CASSINPSGGAADTQYF | TGTGCCAGTAGTATAAACCCTAGCGGGGGGGCGGCAGATACGCAGTATTTT
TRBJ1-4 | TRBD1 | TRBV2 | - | CASSPDRRNEKLFF | TGTGCCAGCAGTCCGGACAGGAGAAATGAAAAACTGTTTTTT
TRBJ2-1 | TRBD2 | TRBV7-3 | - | CASSLNAGLASNEQFF | TGTGCCAGCAGCTTAAATGCGGGACTAGCCAGCAATGAGCAGTTCTTC
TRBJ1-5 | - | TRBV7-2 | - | CASSFGQMAHF | TGTGCCAGCAGCTTTGGCCAGATGGCGCATTTT
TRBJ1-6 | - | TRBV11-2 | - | CASSSGSLASPLHF | TGTGCCAGCAGCTCTGGATCCCTCGCCTCACCCCTCCACTTT
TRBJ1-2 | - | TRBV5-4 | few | CATQDRSHGYTF | TGTGCCACCCAGGACAGAAGTCATGGCTACACCTTC
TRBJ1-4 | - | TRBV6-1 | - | CASSEMRGTEKLFF | TGTGCCAGCAGTGAAATGAGGGGGACTGAAAAACTGTTTTTT
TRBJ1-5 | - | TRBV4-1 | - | CASSQGESGPRNQPQHF | TGCGCCAGCAGCCAAGGCGAATCGGGCCCCCGGAATCAGCCCCAGCATTTT
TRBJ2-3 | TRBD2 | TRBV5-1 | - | CASSLKSGEPPGDTQYF | TGCGCCAGCAGCTTGAAGAGCGGGGAGCCCCCGGGAGATACGCAGTATTTT
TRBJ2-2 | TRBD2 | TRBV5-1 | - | CASSLEGPSGGLYTGELFF | TGCGCCAGCAGCTTGGAAGGGCCGAGCGGGGGGCTTTACACCGGGGAGCTGTTTTTT
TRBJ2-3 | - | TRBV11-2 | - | CASSLRLASDTQYF | TGTGCCAGCAGCTTAAGGCTAGCCTCAGATACGCAGTATTTT
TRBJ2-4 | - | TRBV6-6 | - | CASSSADVGKNIQYF | TGTGCCAGCAGTTCCGCAGACGTAGGCAAAAACATTCAGTACTTC
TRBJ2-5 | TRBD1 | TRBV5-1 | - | CASSSLQGAAETQYF | TGCGCCAGCAGCTCCCTGCAGGGGGCTGCGGAGACCCAGTACTTC
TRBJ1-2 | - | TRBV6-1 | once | CASSESRGYNYGYTF | TGTGCCAGCAGTGAAAGCAGGGGATATAACTATGGCTACACCTTC
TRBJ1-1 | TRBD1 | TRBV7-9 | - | CASSRGTVGEAFF | TGTGCCAGCAGCCGAGGGACAGTCGGTGAAGCTTTCTTT
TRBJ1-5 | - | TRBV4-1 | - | CASSLSPGGGNQPQHF | TGCGCCAGCAGCCTTAGTCCGGGGGGCGGGAACCAGCCCCAGCATTTT
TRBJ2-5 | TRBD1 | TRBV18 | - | CASTRTGTPRETQYF | TGTGCCAGCACAAGGACAGGGACCCCTCGAGAGACCCAGTACTTC
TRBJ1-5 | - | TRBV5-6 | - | CASSLDPNQPQHF | TGTGCCAGCAGCTTGGACCCCAATCAGCCCCAGCATTTT
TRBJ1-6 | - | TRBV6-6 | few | CASSYSFGAPLHF | TGTGCCAGCAGTTACTCGTTTGGGGCACCCCTCCACTTT
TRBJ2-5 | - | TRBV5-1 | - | CASSLAPPGETQYF | TGCGCCAGCAGCTTGGCCCCCCCGGGGGAGACCCAGTACTTC
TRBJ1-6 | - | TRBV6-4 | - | CASSERDSPLHF | TGTGCCAGCAGTGAGCGGGATTCACCCCTCCACTTT
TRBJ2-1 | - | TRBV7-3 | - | CASSLSQTEQFF | TGTGCCAGCAGCTTATCCCAAACTGAGCAGTTCTTC